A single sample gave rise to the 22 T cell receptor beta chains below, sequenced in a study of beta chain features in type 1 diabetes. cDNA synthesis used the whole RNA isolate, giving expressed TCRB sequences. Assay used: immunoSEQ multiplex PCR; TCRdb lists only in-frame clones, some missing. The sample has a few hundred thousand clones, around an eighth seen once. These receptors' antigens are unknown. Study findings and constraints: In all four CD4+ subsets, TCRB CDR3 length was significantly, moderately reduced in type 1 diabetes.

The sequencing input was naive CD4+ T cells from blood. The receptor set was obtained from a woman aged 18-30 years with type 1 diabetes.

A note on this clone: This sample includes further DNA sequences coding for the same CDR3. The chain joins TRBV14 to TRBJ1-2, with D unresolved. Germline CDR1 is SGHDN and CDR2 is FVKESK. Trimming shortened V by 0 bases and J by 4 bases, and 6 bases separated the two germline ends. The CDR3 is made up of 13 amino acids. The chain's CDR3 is CASSQDLSYGYTF. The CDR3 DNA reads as TGTGCCAGCAGCCAAGACCTCTCCTATGGCTACACCTTC.

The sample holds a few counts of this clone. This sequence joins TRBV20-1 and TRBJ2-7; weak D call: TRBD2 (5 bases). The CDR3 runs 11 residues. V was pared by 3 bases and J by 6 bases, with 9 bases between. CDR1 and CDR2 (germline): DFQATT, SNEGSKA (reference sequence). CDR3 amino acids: CSARRVGEQYF. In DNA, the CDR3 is TGCAGTGCTAGGAGGGTAGGCGAGCAGTACTTC.

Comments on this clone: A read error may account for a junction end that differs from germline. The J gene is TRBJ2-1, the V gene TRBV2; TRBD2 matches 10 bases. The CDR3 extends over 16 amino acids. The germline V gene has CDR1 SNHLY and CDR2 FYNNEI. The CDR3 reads CASREGLAASYNEQFF. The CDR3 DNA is TGTGCCAGCAGGGAAGGACTAGCGGCCTCCTACAATGAGCAGTTCTTC. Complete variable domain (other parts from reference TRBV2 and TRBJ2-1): EPEVTQTPSHQVTQMGQEVILRCVPISNHLYFYWYRQILGQKVEFLVSFYNNEISEKSEIFDDQFSVERPDGSNFTLKIRSTKLEDSAMYFCASREGLAASYNEQFFGPGTRLTVL.

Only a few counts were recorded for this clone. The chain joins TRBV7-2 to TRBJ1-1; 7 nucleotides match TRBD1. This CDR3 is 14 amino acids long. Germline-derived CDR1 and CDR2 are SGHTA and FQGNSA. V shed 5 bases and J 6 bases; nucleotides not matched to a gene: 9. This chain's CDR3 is CASSPRQGRAEAFF. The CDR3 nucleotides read TGTGCCAGCAGCCCGAGACAGGGCAGGGCTGAAGCTTTCTTT.

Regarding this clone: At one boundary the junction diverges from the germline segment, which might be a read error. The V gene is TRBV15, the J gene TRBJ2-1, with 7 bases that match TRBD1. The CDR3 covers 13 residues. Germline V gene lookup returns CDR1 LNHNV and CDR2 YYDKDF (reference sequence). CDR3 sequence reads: CATSRDSTGRGVF. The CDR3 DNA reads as TGTGCCACCAGCAGAGATTCGACAGGGCGAGGGGTCTTC.

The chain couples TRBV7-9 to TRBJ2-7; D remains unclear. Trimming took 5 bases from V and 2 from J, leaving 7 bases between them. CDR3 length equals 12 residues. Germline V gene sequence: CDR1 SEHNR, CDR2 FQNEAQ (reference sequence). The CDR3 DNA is TGTGCCAGCAGCCCTGGCCCCTACGAGCAGTACTTC. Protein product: CASSPGPYEQYF.

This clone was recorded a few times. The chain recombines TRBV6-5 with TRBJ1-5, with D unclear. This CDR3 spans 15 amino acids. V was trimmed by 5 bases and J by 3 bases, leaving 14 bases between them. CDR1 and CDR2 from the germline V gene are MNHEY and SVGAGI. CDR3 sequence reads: CASSPKGGFNQPQHF. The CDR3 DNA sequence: TGTGCCAGCAGTCCTAAGGGAGGGTTCAATCAGCCCCAGCATTTT.

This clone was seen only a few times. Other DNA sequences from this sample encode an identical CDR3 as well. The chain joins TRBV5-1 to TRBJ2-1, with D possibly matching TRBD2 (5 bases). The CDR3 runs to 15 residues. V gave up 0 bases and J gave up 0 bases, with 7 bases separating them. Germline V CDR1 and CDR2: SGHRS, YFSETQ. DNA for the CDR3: TGCGCCAGCAGCTTGGCGGGATCCTCCTACAATGAGCAGTTCTTC. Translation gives CASSLAGSSYNEQFF. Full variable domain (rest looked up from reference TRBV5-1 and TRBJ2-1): KAGVTQTPRYLIKTRGQQVTLSCSPISGHRSVSWYQQTPGQGLQFLFEYFSETQRNKGNFPGRFSGRQFSNSRSEMNVSTLELGDSALYLCASSLAGSSYNEQFFGPGTRLTVL.

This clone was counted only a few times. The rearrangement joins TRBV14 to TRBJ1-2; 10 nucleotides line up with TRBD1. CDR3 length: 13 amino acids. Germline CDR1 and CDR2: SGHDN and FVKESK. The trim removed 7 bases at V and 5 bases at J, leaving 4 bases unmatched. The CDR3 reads CASKRTGGYGYTF. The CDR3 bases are TGTGCCAGCAAAAGGACAGGGGGATATGGCTACACCTTC.

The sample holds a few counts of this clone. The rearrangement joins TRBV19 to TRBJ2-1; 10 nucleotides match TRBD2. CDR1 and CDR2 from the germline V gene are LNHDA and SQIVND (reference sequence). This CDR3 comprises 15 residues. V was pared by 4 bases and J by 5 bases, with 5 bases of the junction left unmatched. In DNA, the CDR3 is TGTGCCAGTAGTACCCCTAGCGGGAGCAACAATGAGCAGTTCTTC. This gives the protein CASSTPSGSNNEQFF.

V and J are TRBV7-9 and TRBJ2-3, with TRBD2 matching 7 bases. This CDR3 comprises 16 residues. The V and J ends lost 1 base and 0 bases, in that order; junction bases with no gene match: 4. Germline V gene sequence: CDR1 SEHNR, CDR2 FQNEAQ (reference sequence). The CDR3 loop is CASSLGRAGSTDTQYF. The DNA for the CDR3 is TGTGCCAGCAGCTTAGGGCGAGCGGGGAGCACAGATACGCAGTATTTT.

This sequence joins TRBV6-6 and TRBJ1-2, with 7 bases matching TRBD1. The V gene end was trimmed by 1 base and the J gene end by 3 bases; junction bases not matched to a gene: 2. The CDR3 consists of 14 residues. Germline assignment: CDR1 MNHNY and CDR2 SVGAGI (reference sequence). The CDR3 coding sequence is TGTGCCAGCAGTTACTTGACAGGGTACTATGGCTACACCTTC. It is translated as CASSYLTGYYGYTF.

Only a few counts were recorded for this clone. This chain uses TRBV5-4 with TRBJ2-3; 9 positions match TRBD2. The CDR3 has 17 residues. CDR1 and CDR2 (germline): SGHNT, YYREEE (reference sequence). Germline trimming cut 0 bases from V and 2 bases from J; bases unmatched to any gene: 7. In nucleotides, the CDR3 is TGTGCCAGCAGCTTGGGTCGACTAGCGGCCAACACAGATACGCAGTATTTT. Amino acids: CASSLGRLAANTDTQYF. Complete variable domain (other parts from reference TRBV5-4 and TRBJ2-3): ETGVTQSPTHLIKTRGQQVTLRCSSQSGHNTVSWYQQALGQGPQFIFQYYREEENGRGNFPPRFSGLQFPNYSSELNVNALELDDSALYLCASSLGRLAANTDTQYFGPGTRLTVL.

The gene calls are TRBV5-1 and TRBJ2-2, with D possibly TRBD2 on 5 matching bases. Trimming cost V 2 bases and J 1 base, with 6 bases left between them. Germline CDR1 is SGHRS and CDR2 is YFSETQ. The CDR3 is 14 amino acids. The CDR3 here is CASSFGLNTGELFF. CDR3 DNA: TGCGCCAGCAGCTTCGGACTGAACACCGGGGAGCTGTTTTTT.

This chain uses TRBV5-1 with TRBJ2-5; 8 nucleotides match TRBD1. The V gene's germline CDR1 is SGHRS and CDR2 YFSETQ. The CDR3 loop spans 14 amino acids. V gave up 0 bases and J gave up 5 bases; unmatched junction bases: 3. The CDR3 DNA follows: TGCGCCAGCAGCTTGGGGACAGGGCGGGAGACCCAGTACTTC. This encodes CASSLGTGRETQYF.

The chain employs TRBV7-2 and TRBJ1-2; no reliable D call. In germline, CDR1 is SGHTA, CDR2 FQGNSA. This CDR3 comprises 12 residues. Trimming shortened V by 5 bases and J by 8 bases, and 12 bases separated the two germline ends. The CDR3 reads CASSLRFGGYTF. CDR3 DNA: TGTGCCAGCAGCCTAAGATTCGGGGGCTACACCTTC. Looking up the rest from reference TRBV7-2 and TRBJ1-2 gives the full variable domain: GAGVSQSPSNKVTEKGKDVELRCDPISGHTALYWYRQSLGQGLEFLIYFQGNSAPDKSGLPSDRFSAERTGGSVSTLTIQRTQQEDSAVYLCASSLRFGGYTFGSGTRLTVV.

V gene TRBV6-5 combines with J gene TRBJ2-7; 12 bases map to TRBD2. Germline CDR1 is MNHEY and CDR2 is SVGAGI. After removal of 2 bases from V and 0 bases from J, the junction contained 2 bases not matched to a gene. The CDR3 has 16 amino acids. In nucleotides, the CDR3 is TGTGCCAGCAGTTACGGACTAGCGGGAAGCTCCTACGAGCAGTACTTC. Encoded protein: CASSYGLAGSSYEQYF.

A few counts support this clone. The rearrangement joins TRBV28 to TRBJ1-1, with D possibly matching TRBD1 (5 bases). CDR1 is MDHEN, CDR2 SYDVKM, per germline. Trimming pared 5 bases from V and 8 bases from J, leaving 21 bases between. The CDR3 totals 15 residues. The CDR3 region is CASSTPGGTLGEAFF. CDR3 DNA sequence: TGTGCCAGCAGTACCCCCGGGGGGACCCTAGGGGAAGCTTTCTTT.

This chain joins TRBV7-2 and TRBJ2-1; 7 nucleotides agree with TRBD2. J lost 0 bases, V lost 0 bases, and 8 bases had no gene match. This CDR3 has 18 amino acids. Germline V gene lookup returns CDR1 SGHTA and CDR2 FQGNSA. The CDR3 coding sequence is TGTGCCAGCAGCTTAGCGGGTCAAGCGGGAAGCTCCTACAATGAGCAGTTCTTC. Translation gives CASSLAGQAGSSYNEQFF.

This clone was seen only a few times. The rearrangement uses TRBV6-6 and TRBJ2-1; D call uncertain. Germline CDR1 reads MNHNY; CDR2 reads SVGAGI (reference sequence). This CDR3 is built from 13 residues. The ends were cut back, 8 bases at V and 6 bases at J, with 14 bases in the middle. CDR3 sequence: CASSQPPGNEQFF. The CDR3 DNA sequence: TGTGCCAGCTCCCAACCCCCGGGCAATGAGCAGTTCTTC.

The CDR3 region has the DNA TGCGCCAGCGATTACTACGAGCAGTACGTC. Translated: CASDYYEQYV. The V gene is TRBV5-1, the J gene TRBJ2-7; D is unresolved. V was cut by 7 bases and J by 3 bases, with 5 bases left in between. The CDR3 spans 10 residues. CDR1 is SGHRS and CDR2 is YFSETQ in the germline V gene.

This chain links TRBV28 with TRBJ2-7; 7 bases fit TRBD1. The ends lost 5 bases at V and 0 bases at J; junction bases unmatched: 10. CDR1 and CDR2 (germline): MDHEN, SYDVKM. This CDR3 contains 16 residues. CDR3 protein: CASSPPGQESSYEQYF. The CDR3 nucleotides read TGTGCCAGCAGTCCCCCTGGACAGGAGAGCTCCTACGAGCAGTACTTC.